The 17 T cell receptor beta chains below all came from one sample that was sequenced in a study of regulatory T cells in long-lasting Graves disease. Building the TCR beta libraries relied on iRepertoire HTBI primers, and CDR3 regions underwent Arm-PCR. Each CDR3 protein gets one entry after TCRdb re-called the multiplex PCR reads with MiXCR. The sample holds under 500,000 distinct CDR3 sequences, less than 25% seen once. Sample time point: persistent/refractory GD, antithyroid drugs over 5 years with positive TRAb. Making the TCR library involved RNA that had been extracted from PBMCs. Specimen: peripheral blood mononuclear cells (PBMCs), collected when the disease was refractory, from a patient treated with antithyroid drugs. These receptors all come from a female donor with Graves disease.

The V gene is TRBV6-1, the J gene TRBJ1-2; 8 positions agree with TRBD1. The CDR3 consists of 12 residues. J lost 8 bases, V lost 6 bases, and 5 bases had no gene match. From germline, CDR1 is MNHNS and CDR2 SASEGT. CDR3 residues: CASSRQGRGYTF. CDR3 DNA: TGTGCCAGCAGCCGACAGGGGAGAGGCTACACCTTC.

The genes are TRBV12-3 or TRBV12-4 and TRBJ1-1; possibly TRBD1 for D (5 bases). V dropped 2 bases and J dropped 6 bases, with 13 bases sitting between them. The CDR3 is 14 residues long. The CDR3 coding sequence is TGTGCCAGCAGTTTATTGGGCGGGGGTCCTGAAGCTTTCTTT. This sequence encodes CASSLLGGGPEAFF.

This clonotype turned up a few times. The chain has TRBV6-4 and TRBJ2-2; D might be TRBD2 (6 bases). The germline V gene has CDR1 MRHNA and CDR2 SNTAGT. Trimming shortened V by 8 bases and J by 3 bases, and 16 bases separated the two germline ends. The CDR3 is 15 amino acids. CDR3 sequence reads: CASSSGASDTGELFF. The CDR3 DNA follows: TGTGCCAGCTCGAGTGGGGCTAGCGACACCGGGGAGCTGTTTTTT.

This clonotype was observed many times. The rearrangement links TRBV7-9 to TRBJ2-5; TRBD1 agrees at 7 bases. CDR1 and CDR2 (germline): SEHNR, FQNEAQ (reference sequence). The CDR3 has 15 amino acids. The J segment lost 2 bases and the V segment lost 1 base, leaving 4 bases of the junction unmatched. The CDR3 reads CASSLEGQAQETQYF. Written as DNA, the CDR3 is TGTGCCAGCAGCTTAGAAGGACAGGCTCAAGAGACCCAGTACTTC.

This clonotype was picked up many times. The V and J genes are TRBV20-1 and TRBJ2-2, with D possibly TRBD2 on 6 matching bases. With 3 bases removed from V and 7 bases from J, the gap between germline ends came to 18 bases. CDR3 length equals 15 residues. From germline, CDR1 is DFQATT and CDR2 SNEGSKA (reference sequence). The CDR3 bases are TGCAGTGCTAGGGGTCTAGACGGGAGATACGGGGAGCTGTTTTTT. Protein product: CSARGLDGRYGELFF.

In DNA form, the CDR3 reads TGTACCAGCAGCTACGCAGCGGGGGGTTTTCTAGAGACCCAGTACTTC. Translating it yields CTSSYAAGGFLETQYF. This chain links TRBV7-2 with TRBJ2-5; 9 bases line up with TRBD2. The CDR3 loop spans 16 amino acids. Germline CDR1 and CDR2: SGHTA and FQGNSA. The ends lost 4 bases at V and 4 bases at J; junction bases unmatched: 10. The whole variable domain, filled in from reference TRBV7-2 and TRBJ2-5, reads GAGVSQSPSNKVTEKGKDVELRCDPISGHTALYWYRQSLGQGLEFLIYFQGNSAPDKSGLPSDRFSAERTGGSVSTLTIQRTQQEDSAVYLCTSSYAAGGFLETQYFGPGTRLLVL.

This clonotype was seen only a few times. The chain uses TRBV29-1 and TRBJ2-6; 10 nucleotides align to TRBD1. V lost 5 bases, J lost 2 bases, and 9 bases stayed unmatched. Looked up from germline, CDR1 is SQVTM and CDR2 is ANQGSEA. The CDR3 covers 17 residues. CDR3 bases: TGCAGCGTTCTCGGGACAGGGGCCGTAGCTGGGGCCAACGTCCTGACTTTC. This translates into CSVLGTGAVAGANVLTF.

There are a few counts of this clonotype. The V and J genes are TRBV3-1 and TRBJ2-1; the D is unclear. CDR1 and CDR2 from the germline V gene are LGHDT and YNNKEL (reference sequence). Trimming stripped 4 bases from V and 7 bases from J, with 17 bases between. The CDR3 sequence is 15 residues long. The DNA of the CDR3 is TGTGCCAGCAGCCTCCCCTGGACGGGTTATAATGAGCAGTTCTTC. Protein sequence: CASSLPWTGYNEQFF.

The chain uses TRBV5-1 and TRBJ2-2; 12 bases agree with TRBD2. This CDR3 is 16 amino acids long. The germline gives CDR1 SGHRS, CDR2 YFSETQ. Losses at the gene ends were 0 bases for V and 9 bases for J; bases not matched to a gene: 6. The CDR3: CASSLASGRARRELFF. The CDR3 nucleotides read TGCGCCAGCAGCTTGGCTAGCGGGAGGGCCCGGCGGGAGCTGTTTTTT.

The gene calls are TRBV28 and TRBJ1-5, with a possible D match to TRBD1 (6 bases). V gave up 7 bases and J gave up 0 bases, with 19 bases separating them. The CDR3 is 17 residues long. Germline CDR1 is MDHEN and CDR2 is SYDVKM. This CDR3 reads CASTQGGTRHSNQPQHF. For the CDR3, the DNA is TGTGCCAGCACCCAAGGAGGGACACGGCATAGCAATCAGCCCCAGCATTTT.

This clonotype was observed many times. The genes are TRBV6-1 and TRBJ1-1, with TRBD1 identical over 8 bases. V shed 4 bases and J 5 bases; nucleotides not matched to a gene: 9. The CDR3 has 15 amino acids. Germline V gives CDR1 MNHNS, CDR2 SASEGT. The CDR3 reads CASSADRGRGTEAFF. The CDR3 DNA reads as TGTGCCAGCAGTGCTGACAGGGGAAGGGGAACTGAAGCTTTCTTT.

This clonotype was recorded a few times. DNA for the CDR3: TGCAGCGTTGTTGCAGGGAGGTACGAGCAGTACTTC. Its translation: CSVVAGRYEQYF. The rearrangement joins TRBV29-1 to TRBJ2-7; possibly TRBD2 for D (6 bases). The CDR3 sequence is 12 residues long. V was shortened by 4 bases and J by 4 bases, with 11 bases between the two germline ends. Per the germline V gene, CDR1 is SQVTM and CDR2 is ANQGSEA.

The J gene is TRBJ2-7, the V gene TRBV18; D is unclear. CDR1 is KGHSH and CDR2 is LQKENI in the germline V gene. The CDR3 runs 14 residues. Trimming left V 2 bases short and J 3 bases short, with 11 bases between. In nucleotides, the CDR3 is TGTGCCAGCTCACCAGAAGGATACTTCTACGAGCAGTACTTC. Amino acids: CASSPEGYFYEQYF.

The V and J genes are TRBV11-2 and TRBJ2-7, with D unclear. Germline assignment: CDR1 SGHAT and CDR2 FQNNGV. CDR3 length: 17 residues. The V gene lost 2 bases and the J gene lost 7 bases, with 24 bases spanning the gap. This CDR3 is CASSLSRAATPAREQYF. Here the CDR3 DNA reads TGTGCCAGCAGCTTATCCCGGGCGGCTACCCCGGCGAGGGAGCAGTACTTC.

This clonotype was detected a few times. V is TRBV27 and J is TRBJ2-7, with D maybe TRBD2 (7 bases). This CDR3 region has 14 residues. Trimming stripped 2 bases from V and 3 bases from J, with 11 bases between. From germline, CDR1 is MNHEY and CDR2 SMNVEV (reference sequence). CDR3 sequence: CASSLGGAHYEQYF. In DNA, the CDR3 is TGTGCCAGCAGTTTAGGGGGGGCCCACTACGAGCAGTACTTC.

The CDR3 coding sequence is TGTGCCAGCAGTCGACTCCTGAACACTGAAGCTTTCTTT. Translation: CASSRLLNTEAFF. This chain joins TRBV12-3 or TRBV12-4 and TRBJ1-1; D unresolved. The V and J ends lost 5 bases and 0 bases respectively, with 7 bases between them. This CDR3 has 13 amino acids.

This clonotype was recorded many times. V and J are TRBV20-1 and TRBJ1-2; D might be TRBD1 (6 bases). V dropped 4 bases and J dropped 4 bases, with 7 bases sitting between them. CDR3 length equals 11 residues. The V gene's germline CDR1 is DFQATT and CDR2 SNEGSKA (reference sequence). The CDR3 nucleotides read TGCAGTGCTACAGGGGCCTATGGCTACACCTTC. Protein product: CSATGAYGYTF.